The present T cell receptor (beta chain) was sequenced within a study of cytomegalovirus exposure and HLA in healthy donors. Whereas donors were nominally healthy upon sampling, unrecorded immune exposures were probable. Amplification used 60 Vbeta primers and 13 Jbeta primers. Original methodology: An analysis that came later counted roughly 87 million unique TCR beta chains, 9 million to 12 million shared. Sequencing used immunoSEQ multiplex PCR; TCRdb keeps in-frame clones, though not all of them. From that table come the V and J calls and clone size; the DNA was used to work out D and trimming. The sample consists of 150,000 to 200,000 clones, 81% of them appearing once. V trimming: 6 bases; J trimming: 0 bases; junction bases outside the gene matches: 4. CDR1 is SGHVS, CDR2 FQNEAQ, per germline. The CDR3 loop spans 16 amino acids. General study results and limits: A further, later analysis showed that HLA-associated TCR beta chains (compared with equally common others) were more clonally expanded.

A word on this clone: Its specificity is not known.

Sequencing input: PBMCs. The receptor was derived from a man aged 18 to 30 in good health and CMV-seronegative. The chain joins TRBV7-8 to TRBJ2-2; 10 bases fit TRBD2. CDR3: CASSEREGSNTGELFF. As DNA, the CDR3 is TGTGCCAGCAGTGAGCGGGAGGGCTCGAACACCGGGGAGCTGTTTTTT.